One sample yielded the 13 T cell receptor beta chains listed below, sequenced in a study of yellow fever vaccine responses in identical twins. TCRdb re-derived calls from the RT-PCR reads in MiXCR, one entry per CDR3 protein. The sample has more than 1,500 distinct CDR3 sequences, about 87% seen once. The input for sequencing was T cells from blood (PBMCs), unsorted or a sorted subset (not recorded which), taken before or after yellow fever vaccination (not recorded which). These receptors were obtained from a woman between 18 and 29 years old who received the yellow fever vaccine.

The CDR3 reads CASSVMFTGELFF. The CDR3 nucleotides are TGTGCCAGCAGTGTTATGTTCACCGGGGAGCTGTTTTTT. This chain joins TRBV28 and TRBJ2-2; D is unclear. Trimming left V 5 bases short and J 4 bases short, with 8 bases between. CDR3 length: 13 amino acids. Germline CDR1 and CDR2: MDHEN and SYDVKM. Combining the CDR3 with reference TRBV28 and TRBJ2-2 gives the whole variable domain DVKVTQSSRYLVKRTGEKVFLECVQDMDHENMFWYRQDPGLGLRLIYFSYDVKMKEKGDIPEGYSVSREKKERFSLILESASTNQTSMYLCASSVMFTGELFFGEGSRLTVL.

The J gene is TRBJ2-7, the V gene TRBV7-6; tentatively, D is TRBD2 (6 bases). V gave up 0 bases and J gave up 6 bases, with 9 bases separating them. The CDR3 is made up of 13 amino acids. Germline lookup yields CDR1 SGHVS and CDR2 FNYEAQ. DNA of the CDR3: TGTGCCAGCAGCTTAGCCGCGGGGACCGAGCAGTACTTC. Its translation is CASSLAAGTEQYF.

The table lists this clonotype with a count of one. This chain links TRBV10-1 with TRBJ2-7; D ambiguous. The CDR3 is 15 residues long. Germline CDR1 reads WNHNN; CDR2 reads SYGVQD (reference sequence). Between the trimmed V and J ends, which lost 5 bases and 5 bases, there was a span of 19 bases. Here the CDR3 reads CASSKHRPPGDEQYF. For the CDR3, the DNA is TGCGCCAGCAGTAAGCACCGGCCCCCCGGAGACGAGCAGTACTTC.

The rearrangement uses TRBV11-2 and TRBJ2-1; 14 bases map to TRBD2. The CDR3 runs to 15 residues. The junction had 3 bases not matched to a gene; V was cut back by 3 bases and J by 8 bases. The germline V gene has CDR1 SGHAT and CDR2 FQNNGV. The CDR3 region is CASSLTSGGAYEQFF. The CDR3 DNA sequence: TGTGCCAGCAGCTTGACTAGCGGGGGGGCATATGAGCAGTTCTTC.

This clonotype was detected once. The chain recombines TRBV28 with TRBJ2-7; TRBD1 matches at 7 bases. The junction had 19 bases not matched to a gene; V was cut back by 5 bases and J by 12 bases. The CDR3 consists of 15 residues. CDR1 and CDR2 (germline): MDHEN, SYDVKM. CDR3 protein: CASSPGNRGLEHLYF. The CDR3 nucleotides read TGTGCCAGCAGTCCCGGAAACAGGGGTCTCGAGCATCTGTACTTC.

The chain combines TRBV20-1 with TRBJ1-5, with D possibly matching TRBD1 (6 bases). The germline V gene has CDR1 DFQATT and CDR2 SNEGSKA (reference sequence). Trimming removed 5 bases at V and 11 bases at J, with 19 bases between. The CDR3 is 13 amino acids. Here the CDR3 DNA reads TGCAGTGCTGGGACAACCGAGGGGGGAACCCAGCATTTT. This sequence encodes CSAGTTEGGTQHF.

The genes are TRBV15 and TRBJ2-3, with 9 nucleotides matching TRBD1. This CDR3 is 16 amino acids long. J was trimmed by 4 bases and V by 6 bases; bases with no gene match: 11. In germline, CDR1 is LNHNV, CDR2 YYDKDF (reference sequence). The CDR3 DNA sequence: TGTGCCACCAGTCAAGAGGTGGGACAGGGCTCAGATACGCAGTATTTT. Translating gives CATSQEVGQGSDTQYF. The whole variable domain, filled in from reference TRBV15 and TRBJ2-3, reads DAMVIQNPRYQVTQFGKPVTLSCSQTLNHNVMYWYQQKSSQAPKLLFHYYDKDFNNEADTPDNFQSRRPNTSFCFLDIRSPGLGDTAMYLCATSQEVGQGSDTQYFGPGTRLTVL.

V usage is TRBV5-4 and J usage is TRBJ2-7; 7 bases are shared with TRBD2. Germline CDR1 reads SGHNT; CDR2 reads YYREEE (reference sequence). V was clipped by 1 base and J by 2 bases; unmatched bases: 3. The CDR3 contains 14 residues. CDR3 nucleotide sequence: TGTGCCAGCAGCTTGTCGGGGGGAACCTACGAGCAGTACTTC. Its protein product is CASSLSGGTYEQYF.

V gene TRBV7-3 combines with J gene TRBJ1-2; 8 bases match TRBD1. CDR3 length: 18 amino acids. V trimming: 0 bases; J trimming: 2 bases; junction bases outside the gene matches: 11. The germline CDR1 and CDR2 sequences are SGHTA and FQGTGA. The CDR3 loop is CASSLTFEWDRRNYGYTF. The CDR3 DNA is TGTGCCAGCAGCTTAACGTTCGAGTGGGACAGGAGGAACTATGGCTACACCTTC.

CDR3 sequence (DNA): TGCGCCAGCAGTGACTCCGGGAGGAAGACCCAGTACTTC. Translated, it gives CASSDSGRKTQYF. The chain is built from TRBV10-1 and TRBJ2-5, with 7 positions matching TRBD2. The CDR3 sequence is 13 residues long. CDR1 WNHNN and CDR2 SYGVQD come from the germline V gene (reference sequence). With V trimmed by 3 bases and J by 6 bases, 4 bases remained unmatched.

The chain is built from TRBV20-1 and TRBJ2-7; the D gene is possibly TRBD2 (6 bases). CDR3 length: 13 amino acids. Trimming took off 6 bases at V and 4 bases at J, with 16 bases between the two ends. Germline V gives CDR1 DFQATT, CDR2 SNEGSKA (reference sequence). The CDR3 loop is CSAIGRGTYEQYF. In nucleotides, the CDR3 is TGCAGTGCCATTGGGCGCGGGACTTACGAGCAGTACTTC.

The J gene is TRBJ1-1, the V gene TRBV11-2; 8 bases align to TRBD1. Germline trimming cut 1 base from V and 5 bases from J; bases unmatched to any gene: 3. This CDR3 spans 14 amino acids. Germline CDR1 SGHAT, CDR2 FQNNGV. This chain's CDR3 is CASSLVTGGTEAFF. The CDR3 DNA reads TGTGCCAGCAGCTTAGTAACAGGGGGTACTGAAGCTTTCTTT.

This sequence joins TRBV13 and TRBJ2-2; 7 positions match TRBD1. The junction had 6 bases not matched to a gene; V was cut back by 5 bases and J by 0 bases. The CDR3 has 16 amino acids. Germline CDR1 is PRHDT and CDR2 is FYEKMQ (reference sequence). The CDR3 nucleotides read TGTGCCAGCAGCCGTGGACAGGTGGCGAACACCGGGGAGCTGTTTTTT. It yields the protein CASSRGQVANTGELFF.